This note documents a single TCR beta chain sequence. This entry comes from a study of blood T cell repertoires in COVID-19. Repertoires were generated with immunoSEQ multiplex PCR, while TCRdb's copy carries only in-frame clones and drops some. The sample holds roughly 150,000 clones, approximately 90% seen once. The specimen sequenced was peripheral blood. The TCR sequence derives from a man over 45 who had recovered from COVID-19.

Written as DNA, the CDR3 is TGCGCCAGCACCCCAAATCTTAGCGGGAGGGCCGAAAACACAGATACGCAGTATTTT. Its protein is CASTPNLSGRAENTDTQYF. V usage is TRBV10-1 and J usage is TRBJ2-3; TRBD2 matches at 11 bases. V gave up 7 bases and J gave up 2 bases; unmatched junction bases: 17. Germline V gene lookup returns CDR1 WNHNN and CDR2 SYGVQD (reference sequence). CDR3 length: 19 amino acids.